Following are 18 T cell receptor beta chains from one sample sequenced in a study of control samples from healthy donors and cancer patients. Sequencing was performed with immunoSEQ multiplex PCR; in TCRdb, only in-frame clones are kept and a portion is missing. The sample lists 150,000 or so clones; over 90% were seen once. The sequencing sample was made of blood. All receptors come from a man aged 50 or older in good health.

This chain joins TRBV9 and TRBJ2-3; D is perhaps TRBD1 (6 bases). The germline gives CDR1 SGDLS, CDR2 YYNGEE. CDR3 length: 14 residues. V was clipped by 4 bases and J by 2 bases, with 11 bases between them. CDR3 bases: TGTGCCAGCAGCACTCGACAGGACACAGATACGCAGTATTTT. Translation gives CASSTRQDTDTQYF.

This sequence joins TRBV18 and TRBJ2-2; D remains ambiguous. Between the trimmed V and J ends, which lost 6 bases and 3 bases, there was a span of 11 bases. Per germline, CDR1 KGHSH and CDR2 LQKENI. The CDR3 extends over 14 amino acids. CDR3 nucleotide sequence: TGTGCCAGCTCCGAGCTACTTGACACCGGGGAGCTGTTTTTT. It encodes CASSELLDTGELFF.

The chain links TRBV19 to TRBJ2-1; no definite D call. Germline V gene lookup returns CDR1 LNHDA and CDR2 SQIVND (reference sequence). The CDR3 totals 11 residues. V lost 7 bases and J 4 bases, leaving 5 bases between the germline ends. CDR3 region: CASTQYNEQFF. The CDR3 DNA is TGTGCCAGTACCCAATACAATGAGCAGTTCTTC.

The rearrangement uses TRBV4-2 and TRBJ2-7, with TRBD1 identical over 11 bases. In germline, CDR1 is LGHNA, CDR2 YNFKEQ. The CDR3 runs 18 residues. The V segment lost 0 bases and the J segment 3 bases; nucleotides outside the gene matches: 10. For the CDR3, the DNA is TGTGCCAGCAGCCAAGAACTGACGGGGACAGGGGGGGGCTACGAGCAGTACTTC. Its protein is CASSQELTGTGGGYEQYF.

The chain recombines TRBV12-3 or TRBV12-4 with TRBJ1-1; no clear D gene. The length of the CDR3 is 10 residues. V was pared by 8 bases and J by 10 bases, with 11 bases between. The CDR3 coding sequence is TGTGCCAGCGGACCATCTGCAGCTTTCTTT. Encoded protein: CASGPSAAFF.

The chain joins TRBV6-5 to TRBJ2-7; D may correspond to TRBD1 or TRBD2 (5 bases each). In germline, CDR1 is MNHEY, CDR2 SVGAGI. Trimming shortened V by 6 bases and J by 2 bases, and 14 bases separated the two germline ends. CDR3 size: 14 residues. The CDR3 DNA is TGTGCCAGCAGGCTATTTCGGGGCACCTACGAGCAGTACTTC. Encoded protein: CASRLFRGTYEQYF.

V and J are TRBV5-1 and TRBJ2-2; 7 nucleotides match TRBD1. Losses at the gene ends were 2 bases for V and 2 bases for J; bases not matched to a gene: 3. The CDR3 is 15 amino acids. The germline CDR1 and CDR2 sequences are SGHRS and YFSETQ. CDR3 sequence: CASSFRQGNTGELFF. Here the CDR3 DNA reads TGCGCCAGCAGCTTCCGACAGGGAAACACCGGGGAGCTGTTTTTT.

The V and J genes are TRBV4-1 and TRBJ2-5; D unresolved. V was clipped by 4 bases and J by 2 bases, with 14 bases between them. The CDR3 covers 15 residues. CDR1 and CDR2 (germline): MGHRA, YSYEKL. In nucleotides, the CDR3 is TGCGCCAGCAGCCTCGTGGACGGGCCTCAAGAGACCCAGTACTTC. Translating it yields CASSLVDGPQETQYF.

V is TRBV6-5 and J is TRBJ1-1; D is unclear. The CDR3 is made up of 12 amino acids. The germline gives CDR1 MNHEY, CDR2 SVGAGI. V was cut by 7 bases and J by 7 bases, with 13 bases left in between. CDR3 in DNA: TGTGCCAGCAACGACATGGGTTTTGAAGCTTTCTTT. The encoded protein is CASNDMGFEAFF.

This rearrangement joins TRBV28 to TRBJ2-6, with D maybe TRBD2 (5 bases). Trimming took 4 bases from V and 2 from J, leaving 12 bases between them. CDR1 is MDHEN and CDR2 is SYDVKM in the germline V gene. The CDR3 runs 16 residues. The CDR3 bases are TGTGCCAGCAGTTCTCCCGGGCGGGCTGGGGCCAACGTCCTGACTTTC. Its protein is CASSSPGRAGANVLTF.

V is TRBV19 and J is TRBJ1-4, with 8 bases lining up with TRBD1. Germline loops: CDR1 LNHDA, CDR2 SQIVND (reference sequence). The CDR3 is 13 residues long. V dropped 5 bases and J dropped 7; count of bases not matched to a gene: 3. For the CDR3, the DNA is TGTGCCAGTAGTGACAGGGGAATTGAAAAACTGTTTTTT. This codes for CASSDRGIEKLFF.

The chain links TRBV28 to TRBJ1-1, with a tentative D call TRBD1 (5 bases). Germline V lookup: CDR1 MDHEN, CDR2 SYDVKM. The CDR3 is 16 residues long. V was trimmed by 2 bases and J by 3 bases, leaving 16 bases between them. In nucleotides, the CDR3 is TGTGCCAGCAGTTTACTTTTCGGGACGACGGACACTGAAGCTTTCTTT. Translating it yields CASSLLFGTTDTEAFF.

J is TRBJ1-5 and V is TRBV19; D is possibly TRBD1 (6 bases). The germline gives CDR1 LNHDA, CDR2 SQIVND (reference sequence). The CDR3 loop spans 15 amino acids. V was pared by 6 bases and J by 2 bases, with 14 bases between. CDR3 bases: TGTGCCAGTAGCGGACAGTCGAGGGGCAATCAGCCCCAGCATTTT. This gives the protein CASSGQSRGNQPQHF.

This chain connects TRBV3-1 (or the pseudogene TRBV3-2) to TRBJ2-7; 7 bases are shared with TRBD1. Per germline, CDR1 LGHDT and CDR2 YNNKEL (reference sequence). The CDR3 contains 17 residues. V trimming: 2 bases; J trimming: 0 bases; junction bases outside the gene matches: 10. The CDR3 reads CASSQFSWGTASYEQYF. CDR3 DNA: TGTGCCAGCAGCCAATTCTCTTGGGGGACAGCCTCCTACGAGCAGTACTTC.

This chain joins TRBV19 and TRBJ1-5; D unclear. The V gene's germline CDR1 is LNHDA and CDR2 SQIVND (reference sequence). V lost 1 base and J lost 6, with 16 bases in between. The CDR3 loop spans 16 amino acids. The CDR3 region is CASSIGFLSRSQPQHF. The DNA for the CDR3 is TGTGCCAGTAGTATAGGGTTTTTGAGCAGGTCTCAGCCCCAGCATTTT. The full variable domain, rest sourced from reference TRBV19 and TRBJ1-5, is DGGITQSPKYLFRKEGQNVTLSCEQNLNHDAMYWYRQDPGQGLRLIYYSQIVNDFQKGDIAEGYSVSREKKESFPLTVTSAQKNPTAFYLCASSIGFLSRSQPQHFGDGTRLSIL.

The rearrangement joins TRBV6-5 to TRBJ1-1, with unresolved D. The germline V and J ends were trimmed by 0 bases and 0 bases, with 8 bases remaining between them. There are 15 residues in the CDR3. Looked up from germline, CDR1 is MNHEY and CDR2 is SVGAGI. The CDR3 DNA reads as TGTGCCAGCAGTTACTCGAGGGTGATGAACACTGAAGCTTTCTTT. Its translation: CASSYSRVMNTEAFF.

The rearrangement joins TRBV28 to TRBJ2-5, with D possibly being TRBD2 (7 bases). CDR1 is MDHEN, CDR2 SYDVKM, per germline. The CDR3 length is 15 residues. Between the trimmed V and J ends, which lost 5 bases and 1 base, there was a span of 14 bases. CDR3 protein: CASSRGGGGQETQYF. Here the CDR3 DNA reads TGTGCCAGCAGTAGGGGGGGCGGGGGCCAAGAGACCCAGTACTTC.

The V call is TRBV28, the J call TRBJ1-5; D is unclear. Germline V gene lookup returns CDR1 MDHEN and CDR2 SYDVKM. With 7 bases removed from V and 3 bases from J, the gap between germline ends came to 19 bases. This CDR3 has 16 amino acids. CDR3 DNA: TGTGCCAGCACGCTCACTCCTGTCGGGGACAATCAGCCCCAGCATTTT. This sequence encodes CASTLTPVGDNQPQHF.